The 10 T cell receptor beta chains listed next were all sequenced from one sample in a study of blood T cell repertoires in COVID-19. Here immunoSEQ multiplex PCR was the method, and the copy in TCRdb shows in-frame clones only, minus some. The sample shows approximately 96,000 clones, roughly 90% of them seen only once. The sequenced sample consisted of peripheral blood. The source is a man between 60 and 70 years old with acute or convalescent COVID-19.

This clone has only one observation. The chain combines TRBV19 with TRBJ1-1, with a weak D call TRBD1 (5 bases). Germline CDR1 LNHDA, CDR2 SQIVND (reference sequence). There are 18 residues in the CDR3. The germline V and J ends were trimmed by 5 bases and 4 bases, with 26 bases remaining between them. This chain's CDR3 is CASSVTLGQIDPRTEAFF. The CDR3, as DNA: TGTGCCAGTAGTGTTACGTTAGGACAAATTGACCCCCGCACTGAAGCTTTCTTT.

This chain uses TRBV30 with TRBJ2-5; D perhaps matches TRBD1 (6 bases). The CDR3 covers 16 residues. Trimming stripped 1 base from V and 3 bases from J, with 18 bases between. Germline V gives CDR1 GTSNPN, CDR2 SVGIG (reference sequence). In nucleotides, the CDR3 is TGTGCCTGGAGTGCAAACAGGGCCCGTCCTGAAGAGACCCAGTACTTC. Translation gives CAWSANRARPEETQYF.

This clone was counted between two and nine times. The chain couples TRBV2 to TRBJ1-1; D not certain. The CDR3 contains 11 residues. V was cut by 4 bases and J by 3 bases, with 3 bases left in between. The germline V gene encodes CDR1 SNHLY and CDR2 FYNNEI. The CDR3 sequence is CASSAYTEAFF. CDR3 nucleotide sequence: TGTGCCAGCAGTGCTTACACTGAAGCTTTCTTT.

The rearrangement joins TRBV2 to TRBJ2-7; 12 bases are shared with TRBD2. The germline V gene encodes CDR1 SNHLY and CDR2 FYNNEI. This CDR3 contains 16 residues. V was pared by 3 bases and J by 1 base, with 4 bases of the junction left unmatched. The CDR3, as DNA: TGTGCCAGCAGTGATAGTCTAGCGGGAGGGTCCTACGAGCAGTACTTC. It yields the protein CASSDSLAGGSYEQYF.

V usage is TRBV7-9 and J usage is TRBJ2-7; 9 bases line up with TRBD1. The V segment lost 1 base and the J segment 5 bases; nucleotides outside the gene matches: 9. The CDR3 contains 16 residues. Germline assignment: CDR1 SEHNR and CDR2 FQNEAQ (reference sequence). CDR3 sequence: CASSLGGTGTSNEQYF. The CDR3, as DNA: TGTGCCAGCAGCTTAGGTGGGACAGGGACATCGAACGAGCAGTACTTC. The entire variable domain, with the rest obtained from reference TRBV7-9 and TRBJ2-7, is as follows: DTGVSQNPRHKITKRGQNVTFRCDPISEHNRLYWYRQTLGQGPEFLTYFQNEAQLEKSRLLSDRFSAERPKGSFSTLEIQRTEQGDSAMYLCASSLGGTGTSNEQYFGPGTRLTVT.

This CDR3 is CASSLEQGAFGETQYF. In DNA form, the CDR3 reads TGTGCCAGCAGCTTAGAGCAGGGGGCATTCGGAGAGACCCAGTACTTC. The chain joins TRBV7-2 to TRBJ2-5, with 8 bases that match TRBD1. With 1 base clipped from V and 4 bases from J, the junction kept 8 bases outside the gene matches. The V gene's germline CDR1 is SGHTA and CDR2 FQGNSA. CDR3 size: 16 residues.

V gene TRBV7-2 combines with J gene TRBJ2-6; 8 bases match TRBD1. Trimming took 6 bases from V and 1 from J; bases not matched to a gene: 11. The CDR3 consists of 18 residues. CDR1 is SGHTA and CDR2 is FQGNSA in the germline V gene. Written as DNA, the CDR3 is TGTGCCAGCAGTCGCCGGGACAGGTCTTTGTCTGGGGCCAACGTCCTGACTTTC. Translating gives CASSRRDRSLSGANVLTF.

The chain recombines TRBV19 with TRBJ2-2; tentative D call: TRBD2 (6 bases). Germline V gene lookup returns CDR1 LNHDA and CDR2 SQIVND (reference sequence). The germline V and J ends were trimmed by 5 bases and 0 bases, with 19 bases remaining between them. There are 18 residues in the CDR3. As DNA, the CDR3 is TGTGCCAGTAGTTCTCGTCTCGGCGGGGAGACGAACACCGGGGAGCTGTTTTTT. This sequence encodes CASSSRLGGETNTGELFF.

J is TRBJ2-7 and V is TRBV18, with 10 bases lining up with TRBD2. Germline lookup yields CDR1 KGHSH and CDR2 LQKENI. V was pared by 2 bases and J by 2 bases, with 3 bases of the junction left unmatched. CDR3 size: 15 residues. This chain's CDR3 is CASSPIAGGTYEQYF. The CDR3 coding sequence is TGTGCCAGCTCACCAATAGCGGGAGGAACCTACGAGCAGTACTTC.

This clone occurred once. V is TRBV5-4 and J is TRBJ2-3; 8 bases are a match to TRBD1. Germline V gene sequence: CDR1 SGHNT, CDR2 YYREEE (reference sequence). V trimming: 2 bases; J trimming: 2 bases; junction bases outside the gene matches: 4. There are 15 residues in the CDR3. The CDR3 DNA sequence: TGTGCCAGCAGCTTAGACAGGGGACCCACAGATACGCAGTATTTT. This translates into CASSLDRGPTDTQYF.